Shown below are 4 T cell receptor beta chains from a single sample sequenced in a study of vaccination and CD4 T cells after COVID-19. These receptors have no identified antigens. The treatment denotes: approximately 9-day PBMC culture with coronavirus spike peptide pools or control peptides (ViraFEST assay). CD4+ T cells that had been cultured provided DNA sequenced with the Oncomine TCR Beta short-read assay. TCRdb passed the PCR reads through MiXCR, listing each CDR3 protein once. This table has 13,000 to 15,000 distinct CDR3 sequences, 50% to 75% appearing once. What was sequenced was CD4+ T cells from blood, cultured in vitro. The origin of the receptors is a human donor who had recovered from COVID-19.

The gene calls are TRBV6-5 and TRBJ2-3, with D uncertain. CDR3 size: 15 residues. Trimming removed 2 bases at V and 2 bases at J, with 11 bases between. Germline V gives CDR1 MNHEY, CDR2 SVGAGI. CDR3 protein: CASSYGVLDTDTQYF. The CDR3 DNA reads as TGTGCCAGCAGTTACGGGGTGTTGGACACAGATACGCAGTATTTT.

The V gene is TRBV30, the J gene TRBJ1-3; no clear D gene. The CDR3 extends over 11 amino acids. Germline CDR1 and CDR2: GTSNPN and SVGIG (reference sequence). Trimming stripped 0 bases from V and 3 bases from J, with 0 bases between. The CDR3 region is CAWSVGNTIYF. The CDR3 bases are TGTGCCTGGAGTGTTGGAAACACCATATATTTT.

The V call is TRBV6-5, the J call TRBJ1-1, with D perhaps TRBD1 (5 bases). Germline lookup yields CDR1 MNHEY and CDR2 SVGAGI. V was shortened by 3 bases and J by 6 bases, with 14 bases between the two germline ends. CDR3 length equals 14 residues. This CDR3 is CASSYTEWDAEAFF. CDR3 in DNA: TGTGCCAGCAGTTATACCGAATGGGACGCTGAAGCTTTCTTT.

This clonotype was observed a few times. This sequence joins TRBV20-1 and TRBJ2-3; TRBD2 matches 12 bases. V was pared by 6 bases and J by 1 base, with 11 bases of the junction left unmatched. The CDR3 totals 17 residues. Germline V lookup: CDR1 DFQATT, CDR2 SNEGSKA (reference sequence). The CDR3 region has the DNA TGCAGTGCCCACCGTGGACTAGCGGGAACACGCACAGATACGCAGTATTTT. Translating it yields CSAHRGLAGTRTDTQYF.